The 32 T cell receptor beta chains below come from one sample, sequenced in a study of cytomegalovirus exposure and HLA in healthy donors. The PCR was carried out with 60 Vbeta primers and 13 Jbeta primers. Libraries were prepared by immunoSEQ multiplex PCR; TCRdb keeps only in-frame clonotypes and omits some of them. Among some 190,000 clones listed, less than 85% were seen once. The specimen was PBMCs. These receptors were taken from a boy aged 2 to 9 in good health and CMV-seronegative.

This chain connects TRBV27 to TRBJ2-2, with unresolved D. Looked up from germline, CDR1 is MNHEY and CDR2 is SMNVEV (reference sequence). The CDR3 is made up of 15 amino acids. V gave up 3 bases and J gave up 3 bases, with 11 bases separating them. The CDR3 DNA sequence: TGTGCCAGCAGTTTCAACCCAGGATACACCGGGGAGCTGTTTTTT. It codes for CASSFNPGYTGELFF.

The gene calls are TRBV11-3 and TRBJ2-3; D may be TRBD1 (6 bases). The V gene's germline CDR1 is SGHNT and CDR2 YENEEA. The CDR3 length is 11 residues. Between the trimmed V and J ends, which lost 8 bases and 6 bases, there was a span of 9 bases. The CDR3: CASSRGDTQYF. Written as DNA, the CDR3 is TGTGCCAGCTCTAGGGGGGATACGCAGTATTTT. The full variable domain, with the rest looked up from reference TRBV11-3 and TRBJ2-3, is EAGVVQSPRYKIIEKKQPVAFWCNPISGHNTLYWYLQNLGQGPELLIRYENEEAVDDSQLPKDRFSAERLKGVDSTLKIQPAELGDSAVYLCASSRGDTQYFGPGTRLTVL.

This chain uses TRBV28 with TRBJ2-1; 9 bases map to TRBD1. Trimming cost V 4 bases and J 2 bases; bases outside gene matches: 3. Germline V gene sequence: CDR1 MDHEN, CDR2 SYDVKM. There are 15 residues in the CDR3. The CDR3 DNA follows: TGTGCCAGCAGTTCCACAGGGGGCGCCTACAATGAGCAGTTCTTC. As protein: CASSSTGGAYNEQFF.

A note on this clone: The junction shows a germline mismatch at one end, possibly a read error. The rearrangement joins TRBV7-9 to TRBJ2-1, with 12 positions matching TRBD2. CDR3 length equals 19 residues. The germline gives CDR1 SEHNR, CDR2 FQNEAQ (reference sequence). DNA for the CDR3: TGTTCCAGCAGCGGATACCTAGCGGGAGGGCCTCAGGACTACAATGAGCAGTTCTTC. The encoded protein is CSSSGYLAGGPQDYNEQFF.

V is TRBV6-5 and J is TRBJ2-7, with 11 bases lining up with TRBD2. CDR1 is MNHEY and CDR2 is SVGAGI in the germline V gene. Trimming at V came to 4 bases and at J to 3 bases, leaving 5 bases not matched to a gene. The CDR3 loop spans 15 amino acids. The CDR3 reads CASSFRLAGIYEQYF. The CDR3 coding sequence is TGTGCCAGCAGTTTTCGACTAGCGGGAATCTACGAGCAGTACTTC.

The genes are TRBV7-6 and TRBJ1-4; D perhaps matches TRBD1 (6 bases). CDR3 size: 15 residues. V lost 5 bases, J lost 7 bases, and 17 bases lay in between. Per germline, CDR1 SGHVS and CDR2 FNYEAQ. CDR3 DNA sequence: TGTGCCAGCAGCACGCTAGGGGGGGCTGGTGAAAAACTGTTTTTT. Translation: CASSTLGGAGEKLFF.

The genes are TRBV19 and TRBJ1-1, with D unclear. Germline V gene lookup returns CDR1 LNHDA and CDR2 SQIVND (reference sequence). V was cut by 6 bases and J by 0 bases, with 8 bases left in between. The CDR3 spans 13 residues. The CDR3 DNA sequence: TGTGCCAGTAGGAACTATATGAACACTGAAGCTTTCTTT. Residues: CASRNYMNTEAFF.

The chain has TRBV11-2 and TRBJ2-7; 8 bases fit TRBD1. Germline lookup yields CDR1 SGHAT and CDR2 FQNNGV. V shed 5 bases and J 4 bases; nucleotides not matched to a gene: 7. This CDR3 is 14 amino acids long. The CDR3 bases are TGTGCCAGCAGCATCCGGGACAGGATATACGAGCAGTACTTC. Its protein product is CASSIRDRIYEQYF.

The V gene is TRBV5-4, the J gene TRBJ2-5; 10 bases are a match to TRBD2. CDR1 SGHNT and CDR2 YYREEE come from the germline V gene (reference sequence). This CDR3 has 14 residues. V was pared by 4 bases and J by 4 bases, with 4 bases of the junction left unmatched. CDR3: CASSGTSDSETQYF. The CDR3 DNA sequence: TGTGCCAGCAGCGGGACTAGCGATTCAGAGACCCAGTACTTC.

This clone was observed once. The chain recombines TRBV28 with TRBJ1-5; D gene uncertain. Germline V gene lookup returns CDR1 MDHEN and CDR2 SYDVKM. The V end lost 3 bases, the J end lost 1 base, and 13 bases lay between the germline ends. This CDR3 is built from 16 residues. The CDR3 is CASSFFTPASNQPQHF. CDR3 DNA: TGTGCCAGCAGTTTCTTCACCCCAGCGAGCAATCAGCCCCAGCATTTT.

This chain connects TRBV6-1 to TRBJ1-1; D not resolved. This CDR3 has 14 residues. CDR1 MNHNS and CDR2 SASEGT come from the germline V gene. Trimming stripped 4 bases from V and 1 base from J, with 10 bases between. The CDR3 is CASSGLTGNTEAFF. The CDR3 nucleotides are TGTGCCAGCAGTGGGCTGACGGGGAACACTGAAGCTTTCTTT.

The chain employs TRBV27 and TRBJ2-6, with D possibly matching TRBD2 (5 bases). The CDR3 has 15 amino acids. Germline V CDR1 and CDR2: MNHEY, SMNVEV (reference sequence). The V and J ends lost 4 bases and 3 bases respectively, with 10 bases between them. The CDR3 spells CASSWILGGANVLTF. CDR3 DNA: TGTGCCAGCAGTTGGATACTAGGTGGGGCCAACGTCCTGACTTTC.

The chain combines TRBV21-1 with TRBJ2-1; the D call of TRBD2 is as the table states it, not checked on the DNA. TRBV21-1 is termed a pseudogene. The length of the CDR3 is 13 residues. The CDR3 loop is CASMIKGSGEQFF. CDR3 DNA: TGTGCCAGCATGATCAAAGGGAGCGGTGAGCAGTTCTTC.

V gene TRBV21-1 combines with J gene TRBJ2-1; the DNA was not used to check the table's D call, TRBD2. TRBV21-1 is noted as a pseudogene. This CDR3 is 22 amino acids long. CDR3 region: CASSRRPSGLAGGPSSYNEQFF. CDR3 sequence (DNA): TGTGCCAGCAGCAGAAGGCCTTCCGGACTAGCGGGAGGGCCCAGCTCCTACAATGAGCAGTTCTTC.

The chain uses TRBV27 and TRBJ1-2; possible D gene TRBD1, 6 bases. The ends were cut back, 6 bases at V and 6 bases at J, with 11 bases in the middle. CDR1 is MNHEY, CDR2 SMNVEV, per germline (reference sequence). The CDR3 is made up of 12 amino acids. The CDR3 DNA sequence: TGTGCCAGCAGGGACAGTAGAAATGGCTACACCTTC. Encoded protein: CASRDSRNGYTF.

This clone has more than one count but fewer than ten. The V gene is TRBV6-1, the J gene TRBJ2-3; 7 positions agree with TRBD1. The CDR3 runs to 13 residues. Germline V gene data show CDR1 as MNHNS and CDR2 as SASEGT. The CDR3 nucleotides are TGTGCAGTCCGAGGGGGCCACACAGATACGCAGTATTTT. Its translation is CAVRGGHTDTQYF.

The CDR3 DNA sequence: TGTGCCAGCAGTCGGGACAGGGATCAGCCCCAGCATTTT. It codes for CASSRDRDQPQHF. J is TRBJ1-5 and V is TRBV27, with TRBD1 identical over 9 bases. CDR1 MNHEY and CDR2 SMNVEV come from the germline V gene (reference sequence). CDR3 length: 13 residues. V was clipped by 5 bases and J by 5 bases; unmatched bases: 1.

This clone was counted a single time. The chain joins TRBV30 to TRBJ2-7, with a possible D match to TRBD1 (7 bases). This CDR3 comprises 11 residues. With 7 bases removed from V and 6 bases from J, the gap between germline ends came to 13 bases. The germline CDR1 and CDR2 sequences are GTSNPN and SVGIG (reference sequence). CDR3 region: CAFTRGAEQYV. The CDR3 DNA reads TGTGCCTTTACCAGGGGGGCCGAGCAGTACGTC.

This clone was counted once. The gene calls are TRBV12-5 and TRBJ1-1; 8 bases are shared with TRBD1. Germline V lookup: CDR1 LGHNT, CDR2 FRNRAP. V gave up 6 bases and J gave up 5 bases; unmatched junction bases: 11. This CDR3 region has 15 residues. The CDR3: CASGPSTGERTEAFF. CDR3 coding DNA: TGTGCTAGTGGCCCCTCGACAGGGGAAAGAACTGAAGCTTTCTTT. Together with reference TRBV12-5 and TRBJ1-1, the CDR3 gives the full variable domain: DARVTQTPRHKVTEMGQEVTMRCQPILGHNTVFWYRQTMMQGLELLAYFRNRAPLDDSGMPKDRFSAEMPDATLATLKIQPSEPRDSAVYFCASGPSTGERTEAFFGQGTRLTVV.

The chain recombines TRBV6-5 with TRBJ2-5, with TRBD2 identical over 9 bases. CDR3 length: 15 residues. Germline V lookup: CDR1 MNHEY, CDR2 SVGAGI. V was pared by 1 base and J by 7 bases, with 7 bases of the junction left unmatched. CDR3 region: CASSYWSGGPGTQYF. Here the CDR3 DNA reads TGTGCCAGCAGTTACTGGAGCGGGGGGCCCGGGACCCAGTACTTC.

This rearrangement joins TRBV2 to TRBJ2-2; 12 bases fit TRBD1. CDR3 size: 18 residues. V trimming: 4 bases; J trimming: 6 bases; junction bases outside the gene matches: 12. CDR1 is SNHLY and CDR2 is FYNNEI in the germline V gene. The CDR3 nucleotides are TGTGCCAGCAGTGTATTAAGTGTGGGACAGGGGGCCTCCGGGGAGCTGTTTTTT. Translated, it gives CASSVLSVGQGASGELFF.

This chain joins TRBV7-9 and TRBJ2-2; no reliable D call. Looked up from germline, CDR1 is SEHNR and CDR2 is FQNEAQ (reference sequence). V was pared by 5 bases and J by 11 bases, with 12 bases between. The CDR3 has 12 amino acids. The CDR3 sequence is CASSVQLSELFF. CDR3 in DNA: TGTGCCAGCAGCGTGCAGCTTAGCGAGCTGTTTTTT. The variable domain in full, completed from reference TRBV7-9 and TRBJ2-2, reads DTGVSQNPRHKITKRGQNVTFRCDPISEHNRLYWYRQTLGQGPEFLTYFQNEAQLEKSRLLSDRFSAERPKGSFSTLEIQRTEQGDSAMYLCASSVQLSELFFGEGSRLTVL.

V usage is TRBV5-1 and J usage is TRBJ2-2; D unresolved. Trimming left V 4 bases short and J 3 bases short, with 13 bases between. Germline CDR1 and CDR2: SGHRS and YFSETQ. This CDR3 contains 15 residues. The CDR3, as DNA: TGCGCCAGCAGCCCGCGGTTGAGGTACACCGGGGAGCTGTTTTTT. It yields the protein CASSPRLRYTGELFF.

The CDR3, as DNA: TGTGCCAGCAGGGGGGGAACCTACGAGCAGTACTTC. Its translation is CASRGGTYEQYF. V is TRBV2 and J is TRBJ2-5; TRBD2 is a possible D gene (6 bases). The J call may be mistaken, given a closer DNA end match to TRBJ2-7. The CDR3 totals 12 residues. CDR1 is SNHLY, CDR2 FYNNEI, per germline.

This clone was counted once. The CDR3 region is CAVNPSGNNEQFF. The CDR3 DNA is TGTGCCGTCAACCCCAGCGGGAATAATGAGCAGTTCTTC. V is TRBV2 and J is TRBJ2-1; TRBD2 matches 7 bases. V shed 11 bases and J 7 bases; nucleotides not matched to a gene: 11. CDR1 SNHLY and CDR2 FYNNEI come from the germline V gene. This CDR3 is built from 13 residues.

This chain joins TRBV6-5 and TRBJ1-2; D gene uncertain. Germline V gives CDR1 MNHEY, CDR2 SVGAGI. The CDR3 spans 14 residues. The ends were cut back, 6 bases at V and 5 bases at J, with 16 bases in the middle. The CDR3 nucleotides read TGTGCCAGCAGCTCAAAAATCGGGGTATATGGCTACACCTTC. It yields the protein CASSSKIGVYGYTF.

CDR3 DNA sequence: TGTGCCAGCAGTTTAGGCGGGGCCTCGGAGACCCAGTACTTC. Residues: CASSLGGASETQYF. The chain combines TRBV28 with TRBJ2-5; tentatively, D is TRBD2 (6 bases). The V end was cut by 2 bases, the J end by 5 bases, with 12 bases between. This CDR3 has 14 amino acids. Germline CDR1 MDHEN, CDR2 SYDVKM.

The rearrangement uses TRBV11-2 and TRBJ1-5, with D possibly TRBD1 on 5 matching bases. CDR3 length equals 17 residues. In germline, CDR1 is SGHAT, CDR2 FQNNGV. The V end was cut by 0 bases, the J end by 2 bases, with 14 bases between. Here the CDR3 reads CASSLEGRGYCNQPQHF. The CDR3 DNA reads TGTGCCAGCAGCTTAGAGGGGCGGGGATACTGCAATCAGCCCCAGCATTTT.

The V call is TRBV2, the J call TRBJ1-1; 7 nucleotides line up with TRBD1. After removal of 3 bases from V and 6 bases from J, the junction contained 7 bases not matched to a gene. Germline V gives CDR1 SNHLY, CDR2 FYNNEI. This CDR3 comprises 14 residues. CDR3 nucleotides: TGTGCCAGCAGTGAGGTCGCAGGGGGATCTGAAGCTTTCTTT. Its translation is CASSEVAGGSEAFF.

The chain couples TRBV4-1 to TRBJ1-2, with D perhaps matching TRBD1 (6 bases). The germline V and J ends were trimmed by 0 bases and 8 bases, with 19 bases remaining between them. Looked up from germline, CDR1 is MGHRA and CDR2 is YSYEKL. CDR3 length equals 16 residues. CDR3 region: CASSQDRLGGARGYTF. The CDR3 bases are TGCGCCAGCAGCCAAGATCGCCTGGGGGGGGCACGGGGCTACACCTTC.

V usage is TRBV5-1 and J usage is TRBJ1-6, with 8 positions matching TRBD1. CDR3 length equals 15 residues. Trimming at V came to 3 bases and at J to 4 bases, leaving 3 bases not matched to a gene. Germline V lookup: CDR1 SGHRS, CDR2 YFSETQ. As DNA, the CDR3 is TGCGCCAGCAGCTGGACAGGGAATTATAATTCACCCCTCCACTTT. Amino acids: CASSWTGNYNSPLHF.

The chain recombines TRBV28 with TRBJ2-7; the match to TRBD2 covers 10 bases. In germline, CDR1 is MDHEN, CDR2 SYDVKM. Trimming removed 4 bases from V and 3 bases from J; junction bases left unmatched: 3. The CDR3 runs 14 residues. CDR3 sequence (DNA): TGTGCCAGCAGTTCTAGCGGGAGTTTCTACGAGCAGTACTTC. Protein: CASSSSGSFYEQYF. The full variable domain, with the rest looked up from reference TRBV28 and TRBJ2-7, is DVKVTQSSRYLVKRTGEKVFLECVQDMDHENMFWYRQDPGLGLRLIYFSYDVKMKEKGDIPEGYSVSREKKERFSLILESASTNQTSMYLCASSSSGSFYEQYFGPGTRLTVT.